This T cell receptor beta chain is from a study of T-cell reconstitution after alpha-beta-depleted transplantation in children. The TCRbeta library incorporated unique molecular identifiers. TCRdb independently ran MiXCR on the PCR reads; one entry per CDR3 protein. The sample lists a few hundred thousand distinct CDR3 sequences, about a tenth seen once, with approximately 2.3% in the top ten. This clonotype has only a few counts. The receptor comes from a human donor who donated a stem cell graft to a child with acute lymphoblastic leukemia. Specimen: PBMCs from the stem cell graft donor, collected from the stem cell graft.

CDR3 DNA sequence: TGTGCCAGCAGCTTAGGGGTGGGGGTACCCAATCAGCCCCAGCATTTT. Amino acid sequence: CASSLGVGVPNQPQHF. The chain recombines TRBV7-9 with TRBJ1-5; D possibly corresponds to TRBD1 (5 bases). Germline V gene lookup returns CDR1 SEHNR and CDR2 FQNEAQ (reference sequence). V shed 1 base and J shed 3 bases, with 13 bases lying between them. The CDR3 spans 16 residues.